The 20 T cell receptor beta chains given below trace back to one sample, sequenced in a study of identical twins. From the 5' RACE reads, TCRdb called clonotypes with MiXCR, one entry per CDR3 protein. The sample holds fewer than 550,000 distinct CDR3 sequences, 13% to 15% seen once. These data were likewise used in another study, on yellow fever vaccine responses in identical twins.

The sample taken for sequencing was CD4+ T cells sorted from blood. These receptors were obtained from a woman aged 18-29 years in good health.

The chain uses TRBV27 and TRBJ1-6; D may be TRBD1 (6 bases). CDR3 size: 16 residues. The germline gives CDR1 MNHEY, CDR2 SMNVEV (reference sequence). Trimming removed 5 bases at V and 2 bases at J, with 13 bases between. This CDR3 reads CASSLSRGAYNSPLHF. The CDR3 region has the DNA TGTGCCAGCAGTCTTTCTAGGGGGGCCTATAATTCACCCCTCCACTTT.

This clonotype was seen repeatedly, ten times or more. The V gene is TRBV20-1, the J gene TRBJ2-5, with unresolved D. Trimming took 6 bases from V and 4 from J, leaving 9 bases between them. CDR3 length: 11 amino acids. Germline V gene sequence: CDR1 DFQATT, CDR2 SNEGSKA (reference sequence). CDR3 nucleotide sequence: TGCAGTGCGGCGATAGGAGAGACCCAGTACTTC. It is translated as CSAAIGETQYF.

The chain has TRBV12-3 or TRBV12-4 and TRBJ2-7; D gene uncertain. This CDR3 spans 15 amino acids. V lost 3 bases and J 3 bases, leaving 15 bases between the germline ends. For the CDR3, the DNA is TGTGCCAGCAGTTTTGGTGGGTACCGAGTCTACGAGCAGTACTTC. As protein: CASSFGGYRVYEQYF.

J is TRBJ2-7 and V is TRBV28; D possibly corresponds to TRBD2 (7 bases). This CDR3 has 14 residues. V gave up 6 bases and J gave up 2 bases, with 14 bases separating them. CDR1 and CDR2 from the germline V gene are MDHEN and SYDVKM. Here the CDR3 reads CASRGAGVPYEQYF. The CDR3 coding sequence is TGTGCCAGCAGGGGGGCGGGAGTCCCCTACGAGCAGTACTTC. Using reference TRBV28 and TRBJ2-7 for the parts outside the CDR3, the full variable domain is DVKVTQSSRYLVKRTGEKVFLECVQDMDHENMFWYRQDPGLGLRLIYFSYDVKMKEKGDIPEGYSVSREKKERFSLILESASTNQTSMYLCASRGAGVPYEQYFGPGTRLTVT.

This clonotype appeared a few times. The chain is built from TRBV6-2 or TRBV6-3 and TRBJ2-5, with D possibly TRBD2 on 5 matching bases. The CDR3 runs to 14 residues. Trimming cost V 7 bases and J 1 base, with 13 bases left between them. Per germline, CDR1 MNHEY and CDR2 SVGEGT. CDR3 sequence: CASNDAGTQETQYF. CDR3 sequence (DNA): TGTGCCAGCAATGATGCGGGCACCCAAGAGACCCAGTACTTC.

The chain employs TRBV29-1 and TRBJ1-2; 7 bases align to TRBD1. This CDR3 comprises 14 residues. The germline V gene encodes CDR1 SQVTM and CDR2 ANQGSEA. The V gene end was trimmed by 1 base and the J gene end by 10 bases; junction bases not matched to a gene: 12. This chain's CDR3 is CSVEVLGGFGDYTF. Written as DNA, the CDR3 is TGCAGCGTTGAAGTATTAGGGGGCTTCGGGGACTACACCTTC. The full variable domain, its missing parts supplied by reference TRBV29-1 and TRBJ1-2, is SAVISQKPSRDICQRGTSLTIQCQVDSQVTMMFWYRQQPGQSLTLIATANQGSEATYESGFVIDKFPISRPNLTFSTLTVSNMSPEDSSIYLCSVEVLGGFGDYTFGSGTRLTVV.

This clonotype was seen more than once but under ten times. This chain uses TRBV7-9 with TRBJ1-3; tentatively, D is TRBD1 (5 bases). This CDR3 is built from 13 residues. Between the trimmed V and J ends, which lost 4 bases and 7 bases, there was a span of 11 bases. Germline CDR1 SEHNR, CDR2 FQNEAQ (reference sequence). The CDR3 DNA follows: TGTGCCAGCAGCTGGGGCCGGGATAACACCATATATTTT. Translation gives CASSWGRDNTIYF. Based on the CDR3 plus reference TRBV7-9 and TRBJ1-3, the full variable domain is DTGVSQNPRHKITKRGQNVTFRCDPISEHNRLYWYRQTLGQGPEFLTYFQNEAQLEKSRLLSDRFSAERPKGSFSTLEIQRTEQGDSAMYLCASSWGRDNTIYFGEGSWLTVV.

The rearrangement uses TRBV3-1 and TRBJ2-7; 10 bases line up with TRBD1. This CDR3 has 16 amino acids. The V and J ends lost 6 bases and 2 bases, in that order; junction bases with no gene match: 10. Germline V gene lookup returns CDR1 LGHDT and CDR2 YNNKEL (reference sequence). As DNA, the CDR3 is TGTGCCAGCAGTCCACCGGGACAGGGGATCACCTACGAGCAGTACTTC. It encodes CASSPPGQGITYEQYF.

The chain uses TRBV7-9 and TRBJ2-2; TRBD2 might be the D (5 bases). The CDR3 loop spans 12 amino acids. V lost 2 bases to trimming and J lost 9 bases, with 7 bases between them. CDR1 and CDR2 from the germline V gene are SEHNR and FQNEAQ (reference sequence). CDR3 loop: CASSLTGWELFF. The CDR3 DNA is TGTGCCAGCAGCTTAACGGGGTGGGAGCTGTTTTTT.

This clonotype has more than one count but fewer than ten. The chain couples TRBV5-8 to TRBJ2-6; 7 bases are shared with TRBD2. The CDR3 totals 23 residues. Germline CDR1 reads SGHTS; CDR2 reads YDEGEE. V lost 3 bases, J lost 3 bases, and 27 bases stayed unmatched. The CDR3 protein is CASSYGFVPTVLREESGANVLTF. In nucleotides, the CDR3 is TGTGCCAGCAGCTACGGGTTCGTCCCCACCGTCCTACGGGAGGAGAGTGGGGCCAACGTCCTGACTTTC.

In its sample, this clonotype was seen many times. In nucleotides, the CDR3 is TGTGCCAGCAGTGGTTGGGGGGGCAGCACAGATACGCAGTATTTT. This translates into CASSGWGGSTDTQYF. This rearrangement joins TRBV25-1 to TRBJ2-3, with D possibly TRBD2 on 7 matching bases. The CDR3 totals 15 residues. V lost 4 bases to trimming and J lost 0 bases, with 11 bases between them. Germline lookup yields CDR1 MGHDK and CDR2 SYGVNS.

This clonotype has ten or more counts. This chain joins TRBV24-1 and TRBJ2-3, with 7 bases matching TRBD1. Germline CDR1 is KGHDR and CDR2 is SFDVKD. With 3 bases clipped from V and 2 bases from J, the junction kept 4 bases outside the gene matches. This CDR3 comprises 15 residues. The CDR3 sequence is CATSDRQGYTDTQYF. CDR3 DNA: TGTGCCACCAGTGATCGACAGGGATACACAGATACGCAGTATTTT.

This clonotype has ten or more counts. The chain employs TRBV12-3 or TRBV12-4 and TRBJ2-3, with 7 bases fitting TRBD1. V was clipped by 4 bases and J by 1 base; unmatched bases: 8. The CDR3 has 16 amino acids. CDR3 loop: CASSSNRGSRTDTQYF. The CDR3 nucleotides read TGTGCCAGCAGTTCCAACAGGGGTTCCCGCACAGATACGCAGTATTTT.

This clonotype was seen more than once but under ten times. This rearrangement joins TRBV7-9 to TRBJ2-7; D may be TRBD1 (6 bases). V was clipped by 4 bases and J by 0 bases, with 10 bases between them. Germline lookup yields CDR1 SEHNR and CDR2 FQNEAQ (reference sequence). The CDR3 has 14 amino acids. The CDR3 sequence is CASSYGTLSYEQYF. In DNA form, the CDR3 reads TGTGCCAGCAGCTACGGGACACTCTCCTACGAGCAGTACTTC.

This clonotype turned up a few times. This chain connects TRBV5-1 to TRBJ1-3, with D hard to call. The CDR3 is 16 amino acids. Trimming took off 4 bases at V and 0 bases at J, with 14 bases between the two ends. CDR1 SGHRS and CDR2 YFSETQ come from the germline V gene. CDR3 DNA: TGCGCCAGCAGCCAAGAGGAGGCTCGCTCTGGAAACACCATATATTTT. Amino acid sequence: CASSQEEARSGNTIYF. Full variable domain (rest looked up from reference TRBV5-1 and TRBJ1-3): KAGVTQTPRYLIKTRGQQVTLSCSPISGHRSVSWYQQTPGQGLQFLFEYFSETQRNKGNFPGRFSGRQFSNSRSEMNVSTLELGDSALYLCASSQEEARSGNTIYFGEGSWLTVV.

This clonotype turned up a few times. The CDR3 loop reads CASSLFGTGQETQYF. CDR3 bases: TGTGCCAGCAGTTTATTCGGGACAGGCCAAGAGACCCAGTACTTC. The chain links TRBV27 to TRBJ2-5; TRBD1 matches at 8 bases. Germline V CDR1 and CDR2: MNHEY, SMNVEV (reference sequence). The CDR3 covers 15 residues. Trimming took 1 base from V and 1 from J; bases not matched to a gene: 2.

The V gene is TRBV5-1, the J gene TRBJ2-7; D gene ambiguous. V lost 0 bases and J 6 bases, leaving 10 bases between the germline ends. Germline CDR1 and CDR2: SGHRS and YFSETQ. The CDR3 has 13 residues. CDR3 in amino acids: CASSLDVMGEQYF. The CDR3 DNA is TGCGCCAGCAGCTTGGACGTGATGGGCGAGCAGTACTTC. Variable domain in full (rest from reference TRBV5-1 and TRBJ2-7): KAGVTQTPRYLIKTRGQQVTLSCSPISGHRSVSWYQQTPGQGLQFLFEYFSETQRNKGNFPGRFSGRQFSNSRSEMNVSTLELGDSALYLCASSLDVMGEQYFGPGTRLTVT.

V gene TRBV30 combines with J gene TRBJ2-2; D call uncertain. CDR1 is GTSNPN, CDR2 SVGIG, per germline (reference sequence). The CDR3 covers 13 residues. V lost 3 bases to trimming and J lost 6 bases, with 11 bases between them. The CDR3 bases are TGTGCCTGGAGCCTCTCGGGTTCCGGGGAGCTGTTTTTT. Translation: CAWSLSGSGELFF.

This sequence joins TRBV20-1 and TRBJ2-1; D may be TRBD1 or TRBD2 (5 bases each). Germline values: CDR1 DFQATT, CDR2 SNEGSKA (reference sequence). V was clipped by 6 bases and J by 10 bases, with 16 bases between them. The CDR3 loop spans 12 amino acids. The CDR3 protein is CSAAPQGREQFF. CDR3 nucleotides: TGCAGTGCCGCACCTCAGGGACGGGAGCAGTTCTTC.

The chain joins TRBV12-3 or TRBV12-4 to TRBJ2-1, with TRBD2 matching over 11 bases. With V trimmed by 3 bases and J by 8 bases, 12 bases remained unmatched. This CDR3 contains 17 residues. The CDR3 reads CASSLRVSGGAAYEQFF. CDR3 DNA sequence: TGTGCCAGCAGTTTGAGGGTTAGCGGGGGGGCCGCCTATGAGCAGTTCTTC.